This TCR beta chain was documented in a study of identical twins. The CDR3 is 14 residues long. V shed 6 bases and J 7 bases; nucleotides not matched to a gene: 12. Germline CDR1 is SQVTM and CDR2 is ANQGSEA. TCRdb reprocessed the 5' RACE reads with MiXCR, giving one entry per CDR3 protein. The data hold more than 400,000 distinct CDR3 sequences, with 13% to 15% observed a single time. In its sample, this clonotype was seen a few times. The antigen remains undetermined. Study-level points and caveats: Insertions were reduced in abundant cord blood beta clonotypes but not in memory repertoires.

These sequences were also reported in another study, on yellow fever vaccine responses in identical twins.

The sample consisted of CD4+ T cells sorted from blood. The V and J genes are TRBV29-1 and TRBJ2-1, with 7 bases matching TRBD2. The source is a woman in her late teens or twenties in good health. The CDR3 loop reads CSVHARLAENEQFF. The CDR3 bases are TGCAGCGTCCACGCTAGGCTAGCGGAAAATGAGCAGTTCTTC.